This T cell receptor beta chain was sequenced in a study of blood T cell repertoires in COVID-19. Background on the study: The samples span acute and convalescent COVID-19 from the United States, Italy and Spain.

The V end lost 6 bases, the J end lost 8 bases, and 16 bases lay between the germline ends. The length of the CDR3 is 13 residues. Looked up from germline, CDR1 is MNHEY and CDR2 is SMNVEV (reference sequence). The repertoire was sequenced with immunoSEQ multiplex PCR; TCRdb's copy has only in-frame clones and lacks some. This repertoire shows 350,000 to 500,000 clones, more than 70% found once; its top ten account for roughly 1.4%. In terms of age and location, participants ranged from roughly 18 to 95 years and lived in under 30 US areas. Assignment of participants to cohorts was predicated upon participant-reported clinical history.

The origin of this receptor is a woman aged 18-30 years who had been exposed to COVID-19. Sequenced material: PBMCs or T cells enriched from blood (not recorded which). This chain joins TRBV27 and TRBJ1-2; D unresolved. The CDR3 region is CASSLDGFGGYTF. CDR3 in DNA: TGTGCCAGCAGCTTAGATGGGTTCGGGGGCTACACCTTC.